A selection of T cell receptor beta chains follows, all from one sample in a study of T cell responses to AZD1222 COVID-19 vaccine. Repertoires were generated with immunoSEQ multiplex PCR, while TCRdb's copy carries only in-frame clones and drops some. In the table there are about 60,000 clones, about 74% of which are singletons. The sequencing used peripheral blood, collected 28 days after the second AZD1222 dose. All receptors derive from an adult who received the AZD1222 COVID-19 vaccine. CDR3s include the opening cysteine and the closing phenylalanine or tryptophan. The D gene is left open where the match is weak. Clone size is given for some rows only: seen once, a few or many times, or a class if the clone is expanded.

j_gene: TRBJ1-4; abundance: once; v_gene: TRBV7-9; d_gene: -; CDR3aa: CASSLRRAGGYEKLFF; CDR3nt: TGTGCCAGCAGCTTAAGGAGGGCGGGCGGGTACGAAAAACTGTTTTTT
j_gene: TRBJ2-3; abundance: -; v_gene: TRBV12-3/TRBV12-4; d_gene: -; CDR3aa: CASRPSTDTQYF; CDR3nt: TGTGCCAGCAGACCTAGCACAGATACGCAGTATTTT
j_gene: TRBJ2-3; abundance: once; v_gene: TRBV6-6; d_gene: -; CDR3aa: CASSYGGTDTQYF; CDR3nt: TGTGCCAGCAGTTACGGGGGCACAGATACGCAGTATTTT
j_gene: TRBJ1-2; abundance: few; v_gene: TRBV10-1; d_gene: -; CDR3aa: CARATMGDYGYTF; CDR3nt: TGCGCCAGGGCTACTATGGGAGACTATGGCTACACCTTC
j_gene: TRBJ1-1; abundance: -; v_gene: TRBV6-4; d_gene: -; CDR3aa: CASSLSGQSTEAFF; CDR3nt: TGTGCCAGCAGTTTATCAGGGCAGAGCACTGAAGCTTTCTTT
j_gene: TRBJ2-5; abundance: -; v_gene: TRBV19; d_gene: -; CDR3aa: CASSISGEETQYF; CDR3nt: TGTGCCAGTAGTATCTCGGGGGAAGAGACCCAGTACTTC
j_gene: TRBJ2-5; abundance: -; v_gene: TRBV28; d_gene: -; CDR3aa: CASSPVRQSLQETQYF; CDR3nt: TGTGCCAGCAGTCCAGTCCGCCAGAGCCTCCAAGAGACCCAGTACTTC
j_gene: TRBJ1-1; abundance: -; v_gene: TRBV10-2; d_gene: -; CDR3aa: CASADRTRTEAFF; CDR3nt: TGCGCCAGCGCCGACCGAACCCGAACTGAAGCTTTCTTT
j_gene: TRBJ1-5; abundance: -; v_gene: TRBV18; d_gene: -; CDR3aa: CASSLRESNQPQHF; CDR3nt: TGTGCCAGCTCACTGCGGGAGAGCAATCAGCCCCAGCATTTT
j_gene: TRBJ1-1; abundance: -; v_gene: TRBV18; d_gene: -; CDR3aa: CASYEGLNTEAFF; CDR3nt: TGTGCCAGCTATGAGGGGCTGAACACTGAAGCTTTCTTT
j_gene: TRBJ2-1; abundance: once; v_gene: TRBV29-1; d_gene: -; CDR3aa: CSVEDPSTYNEQFF; CDR3nt: TGCAGCGTTGAGGACCCCAGTACCTACAATGAGCAGTTCTTC
j_gene: TRBJ2-3; abundance: -; v_gene: TRBV28; d_gene: -; CDR3aa: CASSFRGFVTDTQYF; CDR3nt: TGTGCCAGCAGTTTCCGGGGGTTCGTCACAGATACGCAGTATTTT
j_gene: TRBJ1-5; abundance: few; v_gene: TRBV10-3; d_gene: -; CDR3aa: CAISESTVGNQPQHF; CDR3nt: TGTGCCATCAGTGAGTCGACAGTCGGCAATCAGCCCCAGCATTTT
j_gene: TRBJ1-1; abundance: -; v_gene: TRBV18; d_gene: -; CDR3aa: CASSPGWGNTEAFF; CDR3nt: TGTGCCAGCTCACCTGGCTGGGGAAATACTGAAGCTTTCTTT
j_gene: TRBJ2-3; abundance: -; v_gene: TRBV27; d_gene: TRBD2; CDR3aa: CASIRSGAKDTQYF; CDR3nt: TGTGCCAGCATTCGGAGCGGGGCGAAAGATACGCAGTATTTT
j_gene: TRBJ2-3; abundance: few; v_gene: TRBV28; d_gene: -; CDR3aa: CASSGWGRTDTQYF; CDR3nt: TGTGCCAGCAGCGGGTGGGGCCGCACAGATACGCAGTATTTT